The next 8 T cell receptor beta chains were all read from a single sample in a study of blood T cell repertoires in COVID-19 (TCRdb year 2020). Libraries were made using the immunoSEQ multiplex PCR assay. In its TCRdb copy, this immuneACCESS table keeps in-frame sequences only and misses some clones. Where compared with another copy, unresolved V genes explain less than half of these, and the others have no known cause. The table for this sample lists around 190,000 clones; more than 75% of them were counted only once. 4% to 5.5% of the sample lies in the top ten. Sequenced input: peripheral blood. These receptors were taken from a human donor in a cohort sampled during active COVID-19.

The genes are TRBV7-9 and TRBJ1-1; D is possibly TRBD1 (6 bases). The CDR3 length is 14 residues. V lost 4 bases to trimming and J lost 7 bases, with 16 bases between them. Germline-derived CDR1 and CDR2 are SEHNR and FQNEAQ (reference sequence). The CDR3 region is CASSSMRTAGEAFF. The CDR3 region has the DNA TGTGCCAGCAGCTCTATGAGGACAGCTGGTGAAGCTTTCTTT.

This clone appeared once. CDR3 coding DNA: TGCGCCAGCAGCTTGGCCCCGACAGGGTTCAGCTCCTACGAGCAGTACTTC. It specifies CASSLAPTGFSSYEQYF. This sequence joins TRBV5-1 and TRBJ2-7; 7 nucleotides agree with TRBD1. CDR3 length equals 17 residues. J gave up 0 bases and V 0 bases, and 9 bases lay outside the gene matches. From germline, CDR1 is SGHRS and CDR2 YFSETQ.

The chain carries TRBV30 and TRBJ2-1; D gene unclear. This CDR3 is built from 12 residues. Trimming took 8 bases from V and 0 from J, leaving 8 bases between them. Per germline, CDR1 GTSNPN and CDR2 SVGIG (reference sequence). The chain's CDR3 is CASDISYNEQFF. The CDR3 DNA sequence: TGTGCCAGTGACATCTCCTACAATGAGCAGTTCTTC.

The genes are TRBV30 and TRBJ1-1; D unresolved. Germline CDR1 reads GTSNPN; CDR2 reads SVGIG (reference sequence). V lost 7 bases, J lost 4 bases, and 13 bases lay in between. CDR3 length: 12 amino acids. This CDR3 is CASTFRVTEAFF. The CDR3, as DNA: TGTGCCTCAACTTTTCGGGTCACTGAAGCTTTCTTT.

The chain carries TRBV9 and TRBJ2-3; no clear D. Germline-derived CDR1 and CDR2 are SGDLS and YYNGEE. This CDR3 is 15 amino acids long. V was cut by 4 bases and J by 0 bases, with 12 bases left in between. CDR3 loop: CASSPSLGSTDTQYF. CDR3 DNA sequence: TGTGCCAGCAGCCCGAGTCTTGGTAGCACAGATACGCAGTATTTT.

The chain has TRBV18 and TRBJ1-4, with D tentatively TRBD1 (6 bases). The CDR3 is 14 amino acids. V lost 6 bases and J lost 8, with 16 bases in between. Germline-derived CDR1 and CDR2 are KGHSH and LQKENI. For the CDR3, the DNA is TGTGCCAGCTCCAAGGGGGGGCTAGGCGAAAAACTGTTTTTT. Residues: CASSKGGLGEKLFF.

V gene TRBV7-2 combines with J gene TRBJ1-1; possibly TRBD1 for D (5 bases). The CDR3 runs 18 residues. Germline V lookup: CDR1 SGHTA, CDR2 FQGNSA. The ends were cut back, 5 bases at V and 4 bases at J, with 26 bases in the middle. The CDR3 sequence: CASSPSAARGVKRTEAFF. The CDR3 DNA reads as TGTGCCAGCAGCCCGTCGGCGGCGCGGGGGGTAAAACGCACTGAAGCTTTCTTT.

The genes are TRBV5-6 and TRBJ1-5; D not resolved. The CDR3 is 13 residues long. Germline loops: CDR1 SGHDT, CDR2 YYEEEE. Trimming left V 0 bases short and J 2 bases short, with 3 bases between. Here the CDR3 DNA reads TGTGCCAGCAGCTTGGCCGGCAATCAGCCCCAGCATTTT. Residues: CASSLAGNQPQHF.